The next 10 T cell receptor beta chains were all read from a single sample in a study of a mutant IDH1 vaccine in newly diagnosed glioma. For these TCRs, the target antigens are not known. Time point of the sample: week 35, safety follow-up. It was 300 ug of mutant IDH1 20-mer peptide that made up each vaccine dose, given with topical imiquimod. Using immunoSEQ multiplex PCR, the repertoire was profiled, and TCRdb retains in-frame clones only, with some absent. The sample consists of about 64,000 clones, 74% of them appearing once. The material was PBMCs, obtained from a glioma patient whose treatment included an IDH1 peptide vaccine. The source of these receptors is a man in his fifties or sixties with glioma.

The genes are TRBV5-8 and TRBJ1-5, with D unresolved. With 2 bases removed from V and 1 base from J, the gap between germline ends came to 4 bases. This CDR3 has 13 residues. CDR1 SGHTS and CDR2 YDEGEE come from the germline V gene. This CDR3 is CASSLGSNQPQHF. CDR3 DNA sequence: TGTGCCAGCAGCTTAGGAAGCAATCAGCCCCAGCATTTT.

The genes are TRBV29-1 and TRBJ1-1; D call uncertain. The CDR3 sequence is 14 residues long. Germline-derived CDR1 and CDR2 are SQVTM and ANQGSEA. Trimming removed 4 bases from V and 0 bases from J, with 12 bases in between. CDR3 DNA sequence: TGCAGCGTTGGAAACGGGGAAATGAACACTGAAGCTTTCTTT. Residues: CSVGNGEMNTEAFF.

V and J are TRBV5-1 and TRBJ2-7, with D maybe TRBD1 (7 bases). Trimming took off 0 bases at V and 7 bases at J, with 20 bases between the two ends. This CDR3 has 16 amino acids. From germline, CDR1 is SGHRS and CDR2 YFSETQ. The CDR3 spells CASSLGRGLTNTEQYF. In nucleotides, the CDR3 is TGCGCCAGCAGCTTGGGGAGGGGGCTCACCAATACGGAGCAGTACTTC.

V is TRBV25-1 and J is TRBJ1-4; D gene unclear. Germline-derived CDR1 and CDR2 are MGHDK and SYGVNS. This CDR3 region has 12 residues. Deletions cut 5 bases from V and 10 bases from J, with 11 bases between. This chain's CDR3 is CASSPTYGKLFF. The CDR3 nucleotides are TGTGCCAGCAGTCCTACGTATGGAAAACTGTTTTTT.

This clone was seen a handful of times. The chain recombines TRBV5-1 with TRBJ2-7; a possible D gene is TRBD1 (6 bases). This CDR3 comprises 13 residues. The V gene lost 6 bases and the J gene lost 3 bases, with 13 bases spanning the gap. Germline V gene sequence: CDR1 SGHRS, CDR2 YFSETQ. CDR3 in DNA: TGCGCCAGCACCATCGGACAGAACTACGAGCAGTACTTC. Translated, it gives CASTIGQNYEQYF.

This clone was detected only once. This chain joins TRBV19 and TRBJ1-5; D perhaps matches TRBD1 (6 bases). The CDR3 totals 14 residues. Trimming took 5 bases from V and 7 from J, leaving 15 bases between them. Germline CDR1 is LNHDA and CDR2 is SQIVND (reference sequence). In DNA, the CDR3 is TGTGCCAGTAGTCCCCGGGGAGGGGGGCAGCCCCAGCATTTT. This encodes CASSPRGGGQPQHF. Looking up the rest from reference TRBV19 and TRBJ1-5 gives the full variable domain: DGGITQSPKYLFRKEGQNVTLSCEQNLNHDAMYWYRQDPGQGLRLIYYSQIVNDFQKGDIAEGYSVSREKKESFPLTVTSAQKNPTAFYLCASSPRGGGQPQHFGDGTRLSIL.

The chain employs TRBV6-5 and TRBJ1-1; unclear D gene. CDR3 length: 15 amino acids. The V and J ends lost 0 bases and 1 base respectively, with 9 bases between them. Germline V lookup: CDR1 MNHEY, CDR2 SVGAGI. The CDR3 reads CASSYSNSGNTEAFF. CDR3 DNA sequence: TGTGCCAGCAGTTACTCGAACTCGGGGAACACTGAAGCTTTCTTT.

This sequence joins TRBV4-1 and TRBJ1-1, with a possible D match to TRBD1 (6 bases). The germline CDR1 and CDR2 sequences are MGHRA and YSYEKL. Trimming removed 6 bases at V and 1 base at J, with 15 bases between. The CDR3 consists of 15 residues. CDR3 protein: CASRKGGGSNTEAFF. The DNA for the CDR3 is TGCGCCAGCAGAAAGGGGGGGGGATCGAACACTGAAGCTTTCTTT.

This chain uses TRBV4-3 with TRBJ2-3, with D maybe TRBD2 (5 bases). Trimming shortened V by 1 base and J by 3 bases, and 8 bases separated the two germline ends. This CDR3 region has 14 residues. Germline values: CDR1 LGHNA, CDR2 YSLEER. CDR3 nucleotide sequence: TGCGCCAGCAGCCAAGGGGGAGTGACAGATACGCAGTATTTT. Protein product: CASSQGGVTDTQYF.

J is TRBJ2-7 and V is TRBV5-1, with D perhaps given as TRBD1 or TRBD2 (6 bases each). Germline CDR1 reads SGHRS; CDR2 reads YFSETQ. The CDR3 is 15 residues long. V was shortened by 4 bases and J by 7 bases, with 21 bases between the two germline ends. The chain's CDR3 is CASSPGSGAKKEQYF. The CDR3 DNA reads TGCGCCAGCAGCCCGGGGTCGGGGGCTAAGAAAGAGCAGTACTTC.